These T cell receptor beta chains were read from a single sample in a study of T cell repertoires in cytomegalovirus infection. TCRdb redid the calling of the reads with MiXCR, one entry per CDR3 protein. There are about 920,000 distinct CDR3 sequences in the sample; approximately 31% occur only once, and about an eighth lies in the top ten. These receptors' targets are unknown. The source was cultured CD8+ T cells from PBMCs, collected from culture after CMV antigen stimulation. The receptor set was obtained from a human donor in good health (CMV status not recorded). Some clones in this sample may be carry-over from other donors' samples. Each CDR3 is given with its conserved first and last residue. The D gene is left open where the match is weak. The listing skips clone size in some rows; elsewhere it reads once, few, many or a size class.

CDR3 protein	CDR3 DNA	V gene	J gene	D gene	clone size
CASSLGGESGQETQYF	TGTGCCAGCAGCTTAGGCGGGGAGAGCGGCCAAGAGACCCAGTACTTC	TRBV11-3	TRBJ2-5	-	few
CASSENLEKLFF	TGCGCCAGCAGTGAAAACCTGGAAAAACTGTTTTTT	TRBV10-2	TRBJ1-4	-	-
CATPLEGTPYEQYF	TGTGCCACCCCGCTGGAAGGGACTCCCTACGAGCAGTACTTC	TRBV6-6	TRBJ2-7	-	-
CASINLAGGTDTQYF	TGTGCCAGCATTAATCTAGCGGGGGGCACAGATACGCAGTATTTT	TRBV2	TRBJ2-3	TRBD2	-
CASSQEGRLAGADTQYF	TGCGCCAGCAGCCAAGAAGGGAGACTAGCGGGGGCAGATACGCAGTATTTT	TRBV4-1	TRBJ2-3	TRBD2	-
CASSDWGGGGTDTQYF	TGTGCCAGCAGTGACTGGGGGGGGGGAGGTACAGATACGCAGTATTTT	TRBV2	TRBJ2-3	TRBD2	-
CSVSGRETQYF	TGCAGCGTTTCCGGGAGGGAGACCCAGTACTTC	TRBV29-1	TRBJ2-5	TRBD2	-
CASRVWDSDDGYTF	TGTGCCAGCAGGGTTTGGGACAGCGACGATGGCTACACCTTC	TRBV27	TRBJ1-2	TRBD1	-
CASRNTWAANSPLHF	TGTGCCAGCAGGAACACATGGGCGGCGAATTCACCCCTCCACTTT	TRBV7-6	TRBJ1-6	-	many
CASSQDLSGGATGELFF	TGCGCCAGCAGCCAAGATTTGAGCGGGGGGGCCACCGGGGAGCTGTTTTTT	TRBV4-1	TRBJ2-2	TRBD2	few
CASSGQGLFLF	TGTGCCAGCAGCGGACAGGGTCTATTCCTCTTC	TRBV6-1	TRBJ1-2	TRBD1	-
CASSPRAAYGYTF	TGTGCCAGCTCACCACGGGCCGCCTATGGCTACACCTTC	TRBV18	TRBJ1-2	-	few
CASSSTTFDGGTTDTQYF	TGTGCCAGCAGCTCCACCACCTTTGACGGTGGGACCACAGATACGCAGTATTTT	TRBV5-6	TRBJ2-3	-	-
CASSLQPTNEKLFF	TGTGCCAGCAGTTTACAGCCAACTAATGAAAAACTGTTTTTT	TRBV6-6	TRBJ1-4	-	-
CASSGPLSYEQFF	TGTGCCAGCAGTGGCCCCCTTAGCTATGAGCAGTTCTTC	TRBV7-9	TRBJ2-1	-	few
CATSRYSTGYGYTF	TGTGCCACCAGCAGGTACAGCACGGGTTATGGCTACACCTTC	TRBV15	TRBJ1-2	-	-
CASSLTGDVHLHF	TGTGCCAGCAGCCTAACAGGGGATGTTCACCTCCACTTT	TRBV14	TRBJ1-6	TRBD1	-
CSVVIRALHTGANVLTF	TGCAGCGTTGTAATTCGGGCCCTACATACTGGGGCCAACGTCCTGACTTTC	TRBV29-1	TRBJ2-6	-	few
CATSLDRGQQPQHF	TGTGCCACCAGCCTGGACAGGGGGCAGCAGCCCCAGCATTTT	TRBV15	TRBJ1-5	TRBD1	-
CASSTGSGNTIYF	TGTGCCAGCAGCACAGGGTCCGGAAACACCATATATTTT	TRBV27	TRBJ1-3	-	-
CAQRYTDTQYF	TGTGCCCAAAGGTACACAGATACGCAGTATTTT	TRBV2	TRBJ2-3	-	-
CASSFLAGYVFGDGTEAFF	TGTGCCAGCAGTTTTTTGGCCGGTTATGTTTTTGGGGATGGGACTGAAGCTTTCTTT	TRBV12-3/TRBV12-4	TRBJ1-1	-	few
CASSLTGQTGQFF	TGTGCCAGCAGCCTTACCGGACAGACTGGGCAGTTCTTC	TRBV3-1	TRBJ2-1	-	-
CASSPDRDADTQYF	TGTGCCAGCAGTCCGGACAGGGACGCAGATACGCAGTATTTT	TRBV6-6	TRBJ2-3	TRBD1	-
CASIAISSGNTIYF	TGTGCCAGTATCGCCATTAGCTCTGGAAACACCATATATTTT	TRBV12-3/TRBV12-4	TRBJ1-3	-	few
CASSSEGRDTGELFF	TGTGCCAGCAGTTCGGAGGGTAGGGACACCGGGGAGCTGTTTTTT	TRBV12-3/TRBV12-4	TRBJ2-2	-	many
CAINRKGITDTQYF	TGTGCCATCAACCGGAAAGGGATAACAGATACGCAGTATTTT	TRBV10-3	TRBJ2-3	-	few
CASSQAGQGAIEQFF	TGCGCCAGCAGCCAAGCGGGGCAGGGGGCGATTGAGCAGTTCTTC	TRBV4-1	TRBJ2-1	TRBD1	few
CASSIRDTQSGYTF	TGTGCCAGCAGCATCCGGGACACCCAATCGGGCTACACCTTC	TRBV7-9	TRBJ1-2	-	many
CASSYGDSTYGYTF	TGTGCCAGCAGTTATGGAGACAGCACCTATGGCTACACCTTC	TRBV5-6	TRBJ1-2	-	-
CASGTEGHEQFF	TGTGCCAGCGGGACAGAGGGGCATGAGCAGTTCTTC	TRBV27	TRBJ2-1	TRBD1	few
CSARGEISSQETQYF	TGCAGTGCTAGGGGAGAGATTAGCTCACAAGAGACCCAGTACTTC	TRBV20-1	TRBJ2-5	-	-
CASSYTGSMNTEAFF	TGTGCCAGCAGTTACACCGGATCGATGAACACTGAAGCTTTCTTT	TRBV6-2/TRBV6-3	TRBJ1-1	-	-
CASSGTSGGPTDTQYF	TGTGCCAGCAGCGGGACTAGCGGGGGGCCCACAGATACGCAGTATTTT	TRBV9	TRBJ2-3	TRBD2	few
CASSPGQYNSPLHF	TGTGCCAGCAGCCCCGGACAGTATAATTCACCCCTCCACTTT	TRBV7-9	TRBJ1-6	-	many
CASSLGGDLNEQFF	TGTGCCAGCAGCCTTGGGGGAGATCTGAATGAGCAGTTCTTC	TRBV6-1	TRBJ2-1	-	-
CASSNTGTGVYNEQFF	TGTGCCAGCAGCAATACCGGGACAGGGGTCTACAATGAGCAGTTCTTC	TRBV14	TRBJ2-1	TRBD1	-
CASSFPLAGYHTDTQYF	TGTGCCAGCAGCTTTCCCTTAGCGGGCTACCACACAGATACGCAGTATTTT	TRBV11-2	TRBJ2-3	TRBD2	many
CASSLARSGNTIYF	TGTGCCAGCAGTTTGGCCAGGTCGGGAAACACCATATATTTT	TRBV27	TRBJ1-3	-	few
CASSLAFGQGAYEQYF	TGTGCCAGCAGCTTAGCGTTTGGACAGGGCGCCTACGAGCAGTACTTC	TRBV7-2	TRBJ2-7	TRBD1	many
CSVDRSGRDEQFF	TGCAGCGTTGATCGATCCGGGAGGGATGAGCAGTTCTTC	TRBV29-1	TRBJ2-1	TRBD2	-
CASRPLDTPNQPQHF	TGTGCCAGCAGACCTCTGGACACACCCAATCAGCCCCAGCATTTT	TRBV28	TRBJ1-5	-	-
CASSLRLAGRYQETQYF	TGTGCCAGCAGCCTTCGACTAGCGGGCCGGTACCAAGAGACCCAGTACTTC	TRBV28	TRBJ2-5	TRBD2	many
CASSLRSKYDEQFF	TGTGCCAGCAGTCTTAGGTCTAAGTACGATGAGCAGTTCTTC	TRBV12-3/TRBV12-4	TRBJ2-1	-	many
CASSLSRDTRGDYGYTF	TGTGCCAGCAGCTTATCCCGGGACACCCGAGGGGACTATGGCTACACCTTC	TRBV7-8	TRBJ1-2	-	many
CASSRWNNSPLHF	TGTGCCAGCAGTAGGTGGAATAACTCACCCCTCCACTTT	TRBV27	TRBJ1-6	-	-
CASSVLGQQFTYEQYF	TGTGCCAGCAGTGTATTAGGGCAGCAATTTACCTACGAGCAGTACTTC	TRBV6-1	TRBJ2-7	-	many
CATSRGGGGRTDTQYF	TGTGCCACCAGCAGAGGGGGGGGCGGGCGCACAGATACGCAGTATTTT	TRBV15	TRBJ2-3	-	-
CASSPGQGRLRTIYF	TGTGCCAGCAGTCCGGGACAGGGCCGTTTAAGAACCATATATTTT	TRBV12-3/TRBV12-4	TRBJ1-3	TRBD1	many